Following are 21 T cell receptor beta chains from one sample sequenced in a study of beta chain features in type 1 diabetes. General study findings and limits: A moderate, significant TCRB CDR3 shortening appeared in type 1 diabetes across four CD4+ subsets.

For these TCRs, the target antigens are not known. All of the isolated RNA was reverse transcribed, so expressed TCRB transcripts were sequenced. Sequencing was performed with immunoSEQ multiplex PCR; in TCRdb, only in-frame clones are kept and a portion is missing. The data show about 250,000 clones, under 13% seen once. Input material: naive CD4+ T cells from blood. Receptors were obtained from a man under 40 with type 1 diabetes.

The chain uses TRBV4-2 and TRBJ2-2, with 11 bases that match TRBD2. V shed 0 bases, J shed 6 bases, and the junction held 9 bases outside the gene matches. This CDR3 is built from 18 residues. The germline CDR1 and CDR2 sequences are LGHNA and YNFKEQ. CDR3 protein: CASSQEALAGGFAGELFF. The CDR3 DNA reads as TGTGCCAGCAGCCAAGAAGCGCTAGCGGGAGGATTTGCCGGGGAGCTGTTTTTT.

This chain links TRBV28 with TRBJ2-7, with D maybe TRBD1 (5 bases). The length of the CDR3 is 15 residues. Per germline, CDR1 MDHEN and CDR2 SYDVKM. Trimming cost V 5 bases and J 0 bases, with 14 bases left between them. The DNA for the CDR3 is TGTGCCAGCAGTACCAGGGTTCGGCCCTCCTACGAGCAGTACTTC. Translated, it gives CASSTRVRPSYEQYF.

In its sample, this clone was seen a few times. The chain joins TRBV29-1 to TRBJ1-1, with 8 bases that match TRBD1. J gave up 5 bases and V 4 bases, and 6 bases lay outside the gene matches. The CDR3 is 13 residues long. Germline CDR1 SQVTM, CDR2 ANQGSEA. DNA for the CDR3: TGCAGCGTTGTAGGCAGGGGGCGAACTGAAGCTTTCTTT. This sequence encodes CSVVGRGRTEAFF.

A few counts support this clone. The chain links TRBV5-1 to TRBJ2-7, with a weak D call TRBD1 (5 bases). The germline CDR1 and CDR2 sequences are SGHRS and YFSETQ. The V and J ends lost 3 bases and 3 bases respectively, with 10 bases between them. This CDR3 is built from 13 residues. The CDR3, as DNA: TGCGCCAGCAGCTCGGACACCGGCTACGAGCAGTACTTC. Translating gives CASSSDTGYEQYF.

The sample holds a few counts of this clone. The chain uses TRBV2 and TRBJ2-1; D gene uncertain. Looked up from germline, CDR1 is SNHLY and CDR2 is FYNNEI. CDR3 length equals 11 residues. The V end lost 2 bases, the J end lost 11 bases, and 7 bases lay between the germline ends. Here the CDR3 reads CASSEYTKQFF. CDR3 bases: TGTGCCAGCAGTGAATACACTAAGCAGTTCTTC.

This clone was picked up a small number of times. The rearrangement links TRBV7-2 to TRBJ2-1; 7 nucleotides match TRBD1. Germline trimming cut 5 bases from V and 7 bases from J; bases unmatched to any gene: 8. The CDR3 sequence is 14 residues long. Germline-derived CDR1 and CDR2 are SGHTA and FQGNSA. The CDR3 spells CASSPRDSKNEQFF. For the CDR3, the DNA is TGTGCCAGCAGCCCCCGGGACAGTAAAAATGAGCAGTTCTTC.

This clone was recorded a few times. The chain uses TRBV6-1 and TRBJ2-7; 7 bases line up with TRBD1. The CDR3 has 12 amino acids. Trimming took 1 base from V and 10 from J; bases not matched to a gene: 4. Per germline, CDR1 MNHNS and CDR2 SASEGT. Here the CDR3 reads CASSEGGTAQYF. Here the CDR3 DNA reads TGTGCCAGCAGTGAAGGGGGGACAGCACAGTACTTC.

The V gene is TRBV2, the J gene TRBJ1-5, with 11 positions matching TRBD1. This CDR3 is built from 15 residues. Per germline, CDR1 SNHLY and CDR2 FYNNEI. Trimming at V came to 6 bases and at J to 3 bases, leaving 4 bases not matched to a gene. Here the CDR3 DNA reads TGTGCCAGCAGGGCGGGACAGGGGGTCAATCAGCCCCAGCATTTT. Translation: CASRAGQGVNQPQHF.

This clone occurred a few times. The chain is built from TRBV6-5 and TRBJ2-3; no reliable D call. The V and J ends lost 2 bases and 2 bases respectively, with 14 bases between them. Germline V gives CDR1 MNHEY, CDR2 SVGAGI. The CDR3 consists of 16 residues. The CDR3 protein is CASSYQVPPTTDTQYF. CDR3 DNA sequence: TGTGCCAGCAGTTACCAGGTTCCGCCGACCACAGATACGCAGTATTTT.

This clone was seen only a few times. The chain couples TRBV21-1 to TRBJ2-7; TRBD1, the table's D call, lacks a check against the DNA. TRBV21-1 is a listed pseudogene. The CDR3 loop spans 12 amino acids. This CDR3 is CASFAQTYEQYF. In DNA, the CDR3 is TGTGCCAGCTTCGCCCAGACCTACGAGCAGTACTTC.

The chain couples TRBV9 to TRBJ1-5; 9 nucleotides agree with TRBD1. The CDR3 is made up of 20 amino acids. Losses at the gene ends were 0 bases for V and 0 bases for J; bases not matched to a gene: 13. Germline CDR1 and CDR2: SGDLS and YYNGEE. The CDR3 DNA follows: TGTGCCAGCAGCGTAGAGGATGGGGACAGGGACGCTTATAGCAATCAGCCCCAGCATTTT. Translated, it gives CASSVEDGDRDAYSNQPQHF.

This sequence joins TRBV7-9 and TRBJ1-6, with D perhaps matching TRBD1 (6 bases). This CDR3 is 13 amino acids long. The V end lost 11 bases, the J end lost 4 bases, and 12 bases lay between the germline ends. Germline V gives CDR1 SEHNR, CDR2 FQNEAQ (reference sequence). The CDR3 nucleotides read TGTGCCGGGGGGGCTGGATATAATTCACCCCTCCACTTT. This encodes CAGGAGYNSPLHF.

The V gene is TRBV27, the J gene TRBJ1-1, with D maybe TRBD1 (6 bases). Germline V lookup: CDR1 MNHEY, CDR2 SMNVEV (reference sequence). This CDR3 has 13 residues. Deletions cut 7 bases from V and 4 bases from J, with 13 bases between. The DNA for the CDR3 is TGTGCCAGCACCCAGGGGACGGCCACTGAAGCTTTCTTT. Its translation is CASTQGTATEAFF.

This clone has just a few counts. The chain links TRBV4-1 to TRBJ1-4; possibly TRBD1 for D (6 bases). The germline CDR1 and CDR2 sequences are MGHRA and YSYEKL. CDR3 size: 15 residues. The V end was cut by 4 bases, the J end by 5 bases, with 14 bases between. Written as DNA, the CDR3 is TGCGCCAGCAGCCGGGGGCACAGGGTAAATGAAAAACTGTTTTTT. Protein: CASSRGHRVNEKLFF.

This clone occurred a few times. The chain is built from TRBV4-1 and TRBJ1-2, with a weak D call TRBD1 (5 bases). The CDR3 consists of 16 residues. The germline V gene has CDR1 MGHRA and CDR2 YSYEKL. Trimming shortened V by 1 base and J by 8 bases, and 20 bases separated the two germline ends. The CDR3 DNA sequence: TGCGCCAGCAGCCAAGGGGGCTCCGGGCGCGCTGGAGGCTACACCTTC. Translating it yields CASSQGGSGRAGGYTF.

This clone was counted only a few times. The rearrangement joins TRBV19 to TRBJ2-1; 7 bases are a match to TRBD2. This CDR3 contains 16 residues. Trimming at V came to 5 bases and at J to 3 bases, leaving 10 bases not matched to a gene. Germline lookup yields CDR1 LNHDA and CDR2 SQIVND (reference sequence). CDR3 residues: CASSPDAGLSYNEQFF. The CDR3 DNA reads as TGTGCCAGTAGTCCAGATGCGGGACTAAGCTACAATGAGCAGTTCTTC.

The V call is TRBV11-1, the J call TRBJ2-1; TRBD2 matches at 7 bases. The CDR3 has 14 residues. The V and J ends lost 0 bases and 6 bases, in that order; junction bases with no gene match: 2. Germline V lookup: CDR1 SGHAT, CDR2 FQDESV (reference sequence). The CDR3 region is CASSLARTSNEQFF. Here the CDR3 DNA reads TGTGCCAGCAGCTTAGCAAGGACTAGCAATGAGCAGTTCTTC.

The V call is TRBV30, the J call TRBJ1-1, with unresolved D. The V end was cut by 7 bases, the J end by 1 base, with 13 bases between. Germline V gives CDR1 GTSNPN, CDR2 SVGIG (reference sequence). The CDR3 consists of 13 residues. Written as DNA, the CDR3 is TGTGCCTTACTATCCGGGGAGAACACTGAAGCTTTCTTT. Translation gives CALLSGENTEAFF.

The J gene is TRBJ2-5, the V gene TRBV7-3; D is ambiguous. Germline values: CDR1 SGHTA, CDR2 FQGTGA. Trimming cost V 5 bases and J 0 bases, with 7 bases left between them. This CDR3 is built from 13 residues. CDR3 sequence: CASSRGYQETQYF. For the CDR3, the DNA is TGTGCCAGCAGCCGAGGATACCAAGAGACCCAGTACTTC. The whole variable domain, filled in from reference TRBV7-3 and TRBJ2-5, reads GAGVSQTPSNKVTEKGKYVELRCDPISGHTALYWYRQSLGQGPEFLIYFQGTGAADDSGLPNDRFFAVRPEGSVSTLKIQRTERGDSAVYLCASSRGYQETQYFGPGTRLLVL.

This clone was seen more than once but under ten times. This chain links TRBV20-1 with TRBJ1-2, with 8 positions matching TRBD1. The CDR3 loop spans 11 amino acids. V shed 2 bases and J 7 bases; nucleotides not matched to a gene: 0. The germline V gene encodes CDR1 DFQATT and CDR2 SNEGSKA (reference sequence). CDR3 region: CSARTGGGYTF. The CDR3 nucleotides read TGCAGTGCTAGAACAGGGGGTGGCTACACCTTC.

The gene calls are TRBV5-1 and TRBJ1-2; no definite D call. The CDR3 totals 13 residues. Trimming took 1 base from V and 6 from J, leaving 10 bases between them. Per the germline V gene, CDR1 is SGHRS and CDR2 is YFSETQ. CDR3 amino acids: CASSLNPVDGYTF. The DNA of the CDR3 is TGCGCCAGCAGCTTGAACCCAGTCGATGGCTACACCTTC.